Below are 3 T cell receptor beta chains sequenced from a single sample in a study of blood T cell repertoires in COVID-19. The protocol was immunoSEQ multiplex PCR, while the TCRdb copy is restricted to in-frame clones and leaves out a portion. The data show over 250,000 clones, about 83% seen once. The specimen sequenced was peripheral blood. The receptors were gathered from a woman in her fifties or sixties who had recovered from COVID-19.

The rearrangement joins TRBV19 to TRBJ2-5, with 7 bases lining up with TRBD1. The germline V gene encodes CDR1 LNHDA and CDR2 SQIVND (reference sequence). The CDR3 covers 13 residues. The J segment lost 3 bases and the V segment lost 4 bases, leaving 2 bases of the junction unmatched. For the CDR3, the DNA is TGTGCCAGTAGTACAGACAGGGAAGAGACCCAGTACTTC. Protein: CASSTDREETQYF.

This rearrangement joins TRBV6-5 to TRBJ1-1; weak D call: TRBD1 (6 bases). Between the trimmed V and J ends, which lost 7 bases and 1 base, there was a span of 13 bases. Germline assignment: CDR1 MNHEY and CDR2 SVGAGI. The CDR3 spans 14 residues. This CDR3 reads CASTSGTSNTEAFF. CDR3 sequence (DNA): TGTGCCAGCACCTCCGGGACATCGAACACTGAAGCTTTCTTT.

The chain combines TRBV24-1 with TRBJ1-2; weak D call: TRBD1 (5 bases). The CDR3 consists of 13 residues. V lost 7 bases to trimming and J lost 8 bases, with 16 bases between them. The germline gives CDR1 KGHDR, CDR2 SFDVKD. CDR3 coding DNA: TGTGCCACCAGCCTTTCGGGGGGTGACGGCTACACCTTC. This encodes CATSLSGGDGYTF.